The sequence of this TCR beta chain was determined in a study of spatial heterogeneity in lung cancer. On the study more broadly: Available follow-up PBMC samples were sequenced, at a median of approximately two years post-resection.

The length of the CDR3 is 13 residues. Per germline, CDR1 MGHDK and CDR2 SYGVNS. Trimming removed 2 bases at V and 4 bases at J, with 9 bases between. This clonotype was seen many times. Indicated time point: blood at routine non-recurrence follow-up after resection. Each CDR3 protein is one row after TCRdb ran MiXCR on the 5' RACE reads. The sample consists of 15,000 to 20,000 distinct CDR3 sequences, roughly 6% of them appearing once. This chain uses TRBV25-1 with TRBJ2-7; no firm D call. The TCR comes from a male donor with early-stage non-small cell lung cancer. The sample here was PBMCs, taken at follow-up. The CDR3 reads CASSEQLFYEQYF. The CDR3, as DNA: TGTGCCAGCAGTGAACAGCTCTTTTACGAGCAGTACTTC.